The clone carrying this T cell receptor beta chain has a handful of counts. This sample was taken from a study of blood T cell repertoires in COVID-19. Study as a whole: COVID-19 samples collected from the United States, Italy and Spain covered acute and convalescent phases. Sources were T cells, B-cell-depleted T cells, or PBMCs; the material itself was cDNA or gDNA.

The CDR3 is 18 amino acids. V trimming: 4 bases; J trimming: 2 bases; junction bases outside the gene matches: 10. The germline CDR1 and CDR2 sequences are SGHRS and YFSETQ. Those who participated ranged in age from 18 to 89 years and resided in about 24 US areas. Self-reported history from a screening survey and questionnaire set each donor's cohort. The protocol was immunoSEQ multiplex PCR, while the TCRdb copy is restricted to in-frame clones and leaves out a portion. The table has hundreds of thousands of clones, approximately 86% seen once. The clonotype originates from a woman aged 40 to 50 with acute COVID-19. Sequences were obtained from PBMCs or T cells enriched from blood (not recorded which). The J gene is TRBJ2-2, the V gene TRBV5-1; 11 bases agree with TRBD2. This chain's CDR3 is CASSPRLAGRANTGELFF. The CDR3 nucleotides read TGCGCCAGCAGCCCACGACTAGCGGGGAGGGCCAACACCGGGGAGCTGTTTTTT.